A selection of T cell receptor beta chains follows, all from one sample in a study of spatial heterogeneity in lung cancer. MiXCR, applied by TCRdb to the 5' RACE reads, yields one record per CDR3 protein. Among some 100,000 distinct CDR3 sequences, 4.4% were seen once, and the ten largest hold 21%. Sequenced material: lung tumor tissue, taken at surgery. The receptor source for this set is a male donor with early-stage non-small cell lung cancer. The CDR3 runs from the conserved cysteine through the conserved F or W. Fields, in order: J gene, D gene, clone size, V gene, CDR3 protein, CDR3 DNA. D genes are given only for firm matches. The size of a clone is reported for some rows only, either as once, few or many, or as a class for expanded clones.

TRBJ2-2	NA	NA	TRBV28	CASSSRRAGELFF	TGTGCCAGCAGTTCCCGGAGGGCCGGGGAGCTGTTTTTT
TRBJ2-5	NA	many	TRBV4-1	CASSQHREGETQYF	TGCGCCAGCAGCCAACACAGGGAAGGTGAGACCCAGTACTTC
TRBJ2-7	TRBD1	many	TRBV11-1	CASSLNRDSSYEQYF	TGTGCCAGCAGCTTGAACCGGGACAGCTCCTACGAGCAGTACTTC
TRBJ2-4	NA	many	TRBV6-6	CASIREREAKNIQYF	TGTGCCAGCATTAGGGAACGGGAGGCCAAAAACATTCAGTACTTC
TRBJ2-3	NA	many	TRBV12-5	CASGLVIGGLTDTQYF	TGTGCTAGTGGTTTGGTAATAGGAGGGCTCACAGATACGCAGTATTTT
TRBJ2-7	TRBD1	NA	TRBV2	CASADRGREQYF	TGTGCCAGCGCGGACAGGGGTCGAGAGCAGTACTTC
TRBJ2-1	TRBD1	many	TRBV4-1	CASSQERQGAGNEQFF	TGCGCCAGCAGCCAAGAACGACAGGGGGCCGGCAATGAGCAGTTCTTC
TRBJ2-3	NA	many	TRBV28	CASSFPGEGDTQYF	TGTGCCAGCAGTTTTCCGGGAGAGGGGGATACGCAGTATTTT
TRBJ1-6	NA	many	TRBV6-1	CASTFFQGTDSPLHF	TGTGCCAGCACCTTCTTCCAGGGGACCGATTCACCCCTCCACTTT
TRBJ2-2	NA	many	TRBV27	CASSLSFPGELFF	TGTGCCAGCAGTTTATCGTTCCCTGGGGAGCTGTTTTTT
TRBJ1-2	NA	few	TRBV20-1	CSASGGNYGYTF	TGCAGTGCTAGCGGGGGGAACTATGGCTACACCTTC
TRBJ2-1	TRBD2	NA	TRBV6-1	CASSAGLAASYNEQFF	TGTGCCAGCAGCGCGGGGCTAGCGGCCTCCTACAATGAGCAGTTCTTC
TRBJ2-3	TRBD2	many	TRBV20-1	CSANNPGLAGTDTQYF	TGCAGTGCTAACAACCCCGGACTAGCGGGAACAGATACGCAGTATTTT
TRBJ1-5	TRBD1	many	TRBV9	CASSVVGEGGLQPQHF	TGTGCCAGCAGCGTAGTCGGGGAAGGGGGCCTTCAGCCCCAGCATTTT
TRBJ2-1	TRBD2	many	TRBV7-2	CASSFLAGGLGNEQFF	TGTGCCAGCAGCTTTTTGGCGGGAGGGCTTGGCAATGAGCAGTTCTTC
TRBJ1-1	TRBD1	few	TRBV6-2/TRBV6-3	CASRPPPTRQGARYTEAFF	TGTGCCAGCCGCCCCCCCCCAACCCGACAGGGGGCCCGTTACACTGAAGCTTTCTTT
TRBJ1-4	NA	few	TRBV4-1	CASSRHQDPRNEKLFF	TGCGCCAGCAGCCGCCATCAGGATCCGCGTAATGAAAAACTGTTTTTT
TRBJ2-1	NA	many	TRBV24-1	CATSGGGGSYNEQFF	TGTGCCACCAGTGGGGGTGGCGGGTCCTACAATGAGCAGTTCTTC
TRBJ2-7	NA	many	TRBV28	CASFRAAGYEQYF	TGTGCCAGCTTTCGGGCCGCCGGGTACGAGCAGTACTTC
TRBJ2-7	TRBD1	many	TRBV20-1	CSARYRGSYEQYF	TGCAGTGCTAGATACAGGGGTTCCTACGAGCAGTACTTC
TRBJ2-3	NA	many	TRBV7-2	CASSLGTSRADTQYF	TGTGCCAGCAGCTTAGGGACTTCCCGAGCAGATACGCAGTATTTT
TRBJ1-5	TRBD1	many	TRBV28	CASSTNRGDQPQHF	TGTGCCAGCAGTACAAACAGGGGCGATCAGCCCCAGCATTTT
TRBJ2-3	TRBD2	many	TRBV15	CATSRGTSSYTDTQYF	TGTGCCACCAGCAGAGGGACTAGTTCCTACACAGATACGCAGTATTTT
TRBJ1-5	TRBD1	NA	TRBV6-5	CASSYSKMTGSNQPQHF	TGTGCCAGCAGTTACTCGAAAATGACAGGGAGCAATCAGCCCCAGCATTTT
TRBJ1-2	NA	many	TRBV28	CASSRPPQPTSGYTF	TGTGCCAGCTCTCGCCCCCCACAGCCTACCTCTGGCTACACCTTC
TRBJ2-1	TRBD2	many	TRBV28	CASSSLAGTGYNEQFF	TGTGCCAGCAGTTCGTTAGCGGGAACGGGGTACAATGAGCAGTTCTTC
TRBJ2-1	NA	many	TRBV9	CASSPRRGPGNEQFF	TGTGCCAGCAGCCCCCGCCGCGGCCCTGGGAATGAGCAGTTCTTC
TRBJ2-5	TRBD2	NA	TRBV2	CASSDVAGGQETQYF	TGTGCCAGCAGTGATGTAGCGGGGGGCCAAGAGACCCAGTACTTC
TRBJ2-6	TRBD2	many	TRBV4-2	CASSQERLAGIMSSGANVLTF	TGTGCCAGCAGCCAAGAACGCCTAGCGGGGATAATGAGCTCTGGGGCCAACGTCCTGACTTTC
TRBJ1-2	NA	NA	TRBV28	CASSEGYGYTF	TGTGCCAGCAGTGAGGGATATGGCTACACCTTC
TRBJ2-7	NA	few	TRBV18	CASSLRQGILTSGPGNYEQYF	TGTGCCAGCTCACTACGACAGGGGATACTGACTAGCGGTCCAGGAAACTACGAGCAGTACTTC
TRBJ2-5	TRBD1	many	TRBV12-5	CASGLVQGIKETQYF	TGTGCTAGTGGTTTGGTACAGGGGATTAAAGAGACCCAGTACTTC
TRBJ1-5	TRBD1	NA	TRBV3-1	CASSQGPDRGQPQHF	TGTGCCAGCAGCCAAGGTCCGGACAGGGGTCAGCCCCAGCATTTT
TRBJ1-1	NA	many	TRBV12-3/TRBV12-4	CASSTGPTEAFF	TGTGCCAGCAGTACCGGACCGACTGAAGCTTTCTTT
TRBJ2-5	TRBD1	few	TRBV28	CASSHRGQETQYF	TGTGCCAGCAGTCACAGGGGCCAAGAGACCCAGTACTTC
TRBJ2-6	NA	many	TRBV6-5	CASTLMYSGANVLTF	TGTGCCAGCACCTTAATGTACTCTGGGGCCAACGTCCTGACTTTC
TRBJ2-2	TRBD1	many	TRBV3-1	CASSREGTGSRELFF	TGTGCCAGCAGCCGTGAGGGGACAGGGTCACGGGAGCTGTTTTTT
TRBJ2-4	TRBD1	many	TRBV28	CASSTRDSRVLDIQYF	TGTGCCAGCAGTACCCGGGACAGTCGGGTATTAGACATTCAGTACTTC
TRBJ2-7	TRBD2	many	TRBV12-3/TRBV12-4	CASSARTSGRYEQYF	TGTGCCAGCAGTGCCCGGACTAGCGGGAGGTACGAGCAGTACTTC
TRBJ2-7	TRBD1	NA	TRBV3-1	CASSQERDRGYEQYF	TGTGCCAGCAGTCAAGAGCGGGACAGGGGTTACGAGCAGTACTTC
TRBJ2-1	TRBD1	many	TRBV7-9	CASTRTGGRYIPHEQFF	TGTGCCAGCACCCGGACAGGTGGGCGCTATATCCCCCATGAGCAGTTCTTC
TRBJ2-3	TRBD2	many	TRBV2	CASRAASWTSGSLMSTDTQYF	TGTGCCAGCAGGGCAGCATCGTGGACTAGCGGGAGTTTAATGAGCACAGATACGCAGTATTTT
TRBJ2-2	NA	many	TRBV12-3/TRBV12-4	CASKRGGTGELFF	TGTGCCAGCAAGCGAGGCGGCACCGGGGAGCTGTTTTTT
TRBJ2-1	NA	many	TRBV12-3/TRBV12-4	CASRRKSEQFF	TGTGCCAGCAGGCGGAAGAGTGAGCAGTTCTTC
TRBJ2-7	NA	many	TRBV5-5	CASSAVGRRPTYEQYF	TGTGCCAGCAGCGCGGTCGGACGGCGCCCCACCTACGAGCAGTACTTC